The rows below give T cell receptor beta chains drawn from one sample of a study of blood T cell repertoires in COVID-19. Clones were read by immunoSEQ multiplex PCR, and TCRdb kept only the in-frame ones, dropping some. The top ten clones hold roughly 2% of a sample with fewer than 80,000 clones, approximately 90% of them seen once. The sample comprised peripheral blood. The receptors come from a man aged 30 to 45 with acute or convalescent COVID-19. CDR3s include the opening cysteine and the closing phenylalanine or tryptophan. The D gene is left open where the match is weak. Part of the rows lack a size; the others show once, few, many or a class for expanded clones.

v_call	clone_size	j_call	d_call	cdr3_aa	cdr3_nt
TRBV27	-	TRBJ1-2	-	CASSPPGEGYGYTF	TGTGCCAGCAGTCCTCCAGGGGAGGGCTATGGCTACACCTTC
TRBV4-1	-	TRBJ1-5	TRBD1	CASSPGQGLNQPQHF	TGCGCCAGCAGCCCAGGACAGGGGTTAAATCAGCCCCAGCATTTT
TRBV5-6	-	TRBJ1-2	TRBD1	CASSLYGTERNGGYTF	TGTGCCAGCAGCTTGTATGGGACAGAACGTAACGGTGGCTACACCTTC
TRBV6-5	once	TRBJ2-1	-	CASSYIRGVTLNEQFF	TGTGCCAGCAGTTACATTCGGGGTGTAACCCTCAATGAGCAGTTCTTC
TRBV7-9	-	TRBJ2-3	-	CASSLRSSTDTQYF	TGTGCCAGCAGCTTAAGGAGTAGCACAGATACGCAGTATTTT
TRBV10-3	-	TRBJ1-4	-	CAISDSGGGSNEKLFF	TGTGCCATCAGTGACAGTGGGGGCGGGTCTAATGAAAAACTGTTTTTT
TRBV7-2	-	TRBJ2-7	TRBD1	CASSTDRVLIGQYF	TGTGCCAGCAGCACGGACAGGGTCCTGATCGGGCAGTACTTC
TRBV5-1	-	TRBJ1-4	TRBD1	CASSLEAGGINEKLFF	TGCGCCAGCAGCTTGGAGGCAGGGGGTATTAATGAAAAACTGTTTTTT
TRBV24-1	once	TRBJ2-5	TRBD2	CATSDATSAKETQYF	TGTGCCACCAGTGATGCGACTAGCGCCAAAGAGACCCAGTACTTC
TRBV6-5	-	TRBJ1-5	-	CASGGGADQPQHF	TGTGCCAGCGGGGGGGGCGCGGATCAGCCCCAGCATTTT
TRBV19	-	TRBJ2-2	TRBD2	CASSITSGSSAGELFF	TGTGCCAGTAGTATAACCAGCGGGAGCTCGGCCGGGGAGCTGTTTTTT
TRBV29-1	few	TRBJ1-1	-	CSVGGGNTEAFF	TGCAGCGTGGGAGGGGGGAACACTGAAGCTTTCTTT
TRBV6-5	-	TRBJ2-1	-	CASSSYSRPVQFF	TGTGCCAGCAGTTCCTACAGCCGACCCGTGCAGTTCTTC
TRBV7-9	few	TRBJ1-1	TRBD1	CASSTRQGADTEAFF	TGTGCCAGCAGCACGAGACAGGGGGCGGACACTGAAGCTTTCTTT
TRBV19	few	TRBJ2-1	TRBD1	CASGDRGTYNEQFF	TGTGCCAGTGGGGACAGGGGTACCTACAATGAGCAGTTCTTC
TRBV7-6	-	TRBJ2-2	-	CASSLVARIDTGELFF	TGTGCCAGCAGCTTAGTGGCCAGGATTGACACCGGGGAGCTGTTTTTT
TRBV5-8	-	TRBJ1-4	-	CASSLVQVGSTNEKLFF	TGTGCCAGCAGCTTGGTTCAGGTTGGGTCGACTAATGAAAAACTGTTTTTT
TRBV9	-	TRBJ1-6	-	CASNWGTDNSPLHF	TGTGCCAGCAACTGGGGGACTGATAATTCACCCCTCCACTTT
TRBV19	-	TRBJ1-6	-	CASSPARSSSYNSPLHF	TGTGCCAGTAGTCCCGCCAGGTCGAGCTCCTATAATTCACCCCTCCACTTT
TRBV28	-	TRBJ1-6	-	CASSRGFSPLHF	TGTGCCAGCAGTCGGGGGTTTTCACCCCTCCACTTT
TRBV15	-	TRBJ2-3	TRBD2	CATSRDLTSGTIADTQYF	TGTGCCACCAGCAGAGATTTAACTAGCGGGACCATTGCGGATACGCAGTATTTT
TRBV30	-	TRBJ1-2	-	CAWSVQAYGYTF	TGTGCCTGGAGTGTACAGGCCTATGGCTACACCTTC
TRBV27	-	TRBJ1-4	-	CASSFSGVGEKLFF	TGTGCCAGCAGTTTTTCAGGGGTTGGTGAAAAACTGTTTTTT
TRBV1	few	TRBJ2-7	-	CTRPPRGGSGRAYEQYF	TGCACCAGACCCCCGCGGGGCGGTAGCGGGAGGGCCTACGAGCAGTACTTC
TRBV24-1	-	TRBJ1-2	-	CATSELRDTNYGYTF	TGTGCCACCAGTGAGCTCCGGGACACTAACTATGGCTACACCTTC
TRBV6-6	once	TRBJ1-1	-	CASSRTPSNTEAFF	TGTGCCAGCAGCCGGACACCATCGAACACTGAAGCTTTCTTT
TRBV27	-	TRBJ2-7	TRBD2	CASTPQASGNYEQYF	TGTGCCAGCACCCCCCAAGCTAGCGGGAACTACGAGCAGTACTTC
TRBV5-1	few	TRBJ1-1	TRBD1	CASSLASGTVNRATEAFF	TGCGCCAGCAGCTTGGCTTCGGGGACAGTAAACCGAGCCACTGAAGCTTTCTTT
TRBV30	-	TRBJ2-1	TRBD2	CAWDTGGGIYNEQFF	TGTGCCTGGGACACGGGCGGGGGGATCTACAATGAGCAGTTCTTC
TRBV6-5	-	TRBJ1-2	-	CAAGGTLNYGYTF	TGTGCCGCGGGGGGGACCTTAAACTATGGCTACACCTTC
TRBV6-2/TRBV6-3	few	TRBJ2-5	TRBD1	CASSYMDRETQYF	TGTGCCAGCAGTTACATGGACAGGGAGACCCAGTACTTC
TRBV7-2	-	TRBJ2-3	-	CASSLQGQTGTDTQYF	TGTGCCAGCAGCTTACAGGGGCAAACTGGCACAGATACGCAGTATTTT
TRBV4-2	-	TRBJ2-3	-	CASSQEWAGGRDTQYF	TGTGCCAGCAGCCAAGAATGGGCAGGAGGGAGAGATACGCAGTATTTT
TRBV5-1	-	TRBJ1-1	TRBD1	CASSLEGAGEAFF	TGCGCCAGCAGCTTAGAGGGGGCGGGTGAAGCTTTCTTT
TRBV6-5	once	TRBJ1-1	TRBD1	CASSYLQQGARAFF	TGTGCCAGCAGTTACCTCCAACAGGGGGCTCGGGCTTTCTTT
TRBV3-1/TRBV3-2	-	TRBJ1-1	-	CASRPQGSPEAFF	TGTGCCAGCAGGCCACAGGGAAGCCCTGAAGCTTTCTTT
TRBV5-5	-	TRBJ1-3	-	CASSASLYPGNTIYF	TGTGCCAGCAGCGCGTCACTTTACCCTGGAAACACCATATATTTT
TRBV10-3	-	TRBJ1-2	-	CAIRGINYGYTF	TGTGCCATCCGCGGAATTAACTATGGCTACACCTTC
TRBV18	-	TRBJ2-7	TRBD1	CASSLDKGAYEQYF	TGTGCCAGCTCACTAGATAAGGGGGCTTACGAGCAGTACTTC
TRBV7-9	-	TRBJ1-2	-	CASSLVRFSYGYTF	TGTGCCAGCAGCTTAGTGAGGTTCAGCTATGGCTACACCTTC
TRBV30	-	TRBJ1-4	-	CAWSAGGALTNEKLFF	TGTGCCTGGAGTGCGGGGGGGGCGCTGACTAATGAAAAACTGTTTTTT